This T cell receptor beta chain was found in a study of blood T cell repertoires in COVID-19. Whole-study context: From T cells, B-cell-depleted T cells, or PBMCs came the material, which was cDNA or gDNA.

This CDR3 contains 15 residues. Trimming at V came to 6 bases and at J to 7 bases, leaving 7 bases not matched to a gene. Germline V gene data show CDR1 as LNHDA and CDR2 as SQIVND (reference sequence). Method: immunoSEQ multiplex PCR; TCRdb's copy keeps in-frame clones and lacks some. The sample lists about 73,000 clones, roughly four fifths seen once, with 25% to 30% in the top ten. This clonotype was obtained from a human donor in a cohort sampled during active COVID-19. The sequencing sample was made of peripheral blood. The chain couples TRBV19 to TRBJ1-5, with TRBD1 identical over 12 bases. CDR3 sequence reads: CASSGDRGRRQPQHF. CDR3 bases: TGTGCCAGTAGCGGGGACAGGGGGCGAAGGCAGCCCCAGCATTTT.